This T cell receptor (beta chain) was obtained from a study of CD8 T cells in Susac syndrome. Across the whole study: Blood was drawn from patients with Susac syndrome. At that point, they were therapy-naive, on corticosteroids, or on intravenous immunoglobulin alone.

Reverse transcription of roughly 0.5 to 1 ug RNA used random hexamers. The immunoSEQ assay covered 54 Vbeta and 13 Jbeta segments for CDR3. TCRdb ran MiXCR on the immunoSEQ multiplex PCR reads and lists one entry per CDR3 protein. The sample carries 80,000 or so distinct CDR3 sequences, 94% recorded once. Study observations and caveats: CD8+ clonal expansion in Susac was maximal in TEMRA cells and in active patients.

Trimming removed 3 bases from V and 3 bases from J; junction bases left unmatched: 3. In germline, CDR1 is DFQATT, CDR2 SNEGSKA (reference sequence). CDR3 length: 13 residues. To note about this clonotype: What it recognizes is unknown.

The J gene is TRBJ2-7, the V gene TRBV20-1, with TRBD1 matching over 9 bases. The sequenced sample consisted of CD8+ T cells from PBMCs. The source is a human donor with Susac syndrome. The CDR3 nucleotides read TGCAGTGCTAGCCCGGGACAGGGCTACGAGCAGTACTTC. This encodes CSASPGQGYEQYF.